This T cell receptor beta chain was captured in a study of T cell repertoires in cytomegalovirus infection. Across the whole study: Public signatures in TCR beta pointed to CMV infection and matching HLA type.

Whole-study findings and limits: HLA-C-restricted, CMV-specific TCR beta clonotypes were dominant ex vivo. Of the TCR beta families, the public ones yielded a cumulative frequency that identified carriers of CMV plus the relevant HLA.

J gave up 4 bases and V 1 base, and 2 bases lay outside the gene matches. The CDR3 is made up of 14 amino acids. Germline values: CDR1 GTSNPN, CDR2 SVGIG (reference sequence). A word on this clonotype: Its antigen remains unidentified.

MiXCR, run by TCRdb on the reads, gives a single entry per CDR3 protein. The profile covers about 130,000 distinct CDR3 sequences, with around 25% appearing a single time and almost 35% taken by the ten largest. The chain uses TRBV30 and TRBJ1-1, with TRBD1 identical over 11 bases. Sequenced input: PBMCs, sequenced either directly or after in vitro stimulation (not recorded which). The receptor comes from a human donor in good health (CMV status not recorded). Some clones in this sample may be carry-over from other donors' samples. The DNA for the CDR3 is TGTGCCTGGAGTGGGACAGGGGGCTCCACTGAAGCTTTCTTT. Amino acids: CAWSGTGGSTEAFF.